This T cell receptor (beta chain) was documented in a study of T cell changes during pregnancy in multiple sclerosis. CDR1 and CDR2 from the germline V gene are SGHTA and FQGTGA. The CDR3 has 14 amino acids. Trimming at V came to 5 bases and at J to 1 base, leaving 3 bases not matched to a gene. Clones were read by immunoSEQ multiplex PCR, and TCRdb kept only the in-frame ones, dropping some. The sample has under 70,000 clones; roughly nine tenths are singletons. This clone was found once. The sequence was obtained from a female donor in good health, enrolled as a control in a pregnancy study. Sequenced here: peripheral blood, sampled after pregnancy. The chain is built from TRBV7-3 and TRBJ2-3, with 7 bases that match TRBD1. The CDR3 region has the DNA TGTGCCAGCAGCCGACAGGGAGGCACAGATACGCAGTATTTT. This encodes CASSRQGGTDTQYF.